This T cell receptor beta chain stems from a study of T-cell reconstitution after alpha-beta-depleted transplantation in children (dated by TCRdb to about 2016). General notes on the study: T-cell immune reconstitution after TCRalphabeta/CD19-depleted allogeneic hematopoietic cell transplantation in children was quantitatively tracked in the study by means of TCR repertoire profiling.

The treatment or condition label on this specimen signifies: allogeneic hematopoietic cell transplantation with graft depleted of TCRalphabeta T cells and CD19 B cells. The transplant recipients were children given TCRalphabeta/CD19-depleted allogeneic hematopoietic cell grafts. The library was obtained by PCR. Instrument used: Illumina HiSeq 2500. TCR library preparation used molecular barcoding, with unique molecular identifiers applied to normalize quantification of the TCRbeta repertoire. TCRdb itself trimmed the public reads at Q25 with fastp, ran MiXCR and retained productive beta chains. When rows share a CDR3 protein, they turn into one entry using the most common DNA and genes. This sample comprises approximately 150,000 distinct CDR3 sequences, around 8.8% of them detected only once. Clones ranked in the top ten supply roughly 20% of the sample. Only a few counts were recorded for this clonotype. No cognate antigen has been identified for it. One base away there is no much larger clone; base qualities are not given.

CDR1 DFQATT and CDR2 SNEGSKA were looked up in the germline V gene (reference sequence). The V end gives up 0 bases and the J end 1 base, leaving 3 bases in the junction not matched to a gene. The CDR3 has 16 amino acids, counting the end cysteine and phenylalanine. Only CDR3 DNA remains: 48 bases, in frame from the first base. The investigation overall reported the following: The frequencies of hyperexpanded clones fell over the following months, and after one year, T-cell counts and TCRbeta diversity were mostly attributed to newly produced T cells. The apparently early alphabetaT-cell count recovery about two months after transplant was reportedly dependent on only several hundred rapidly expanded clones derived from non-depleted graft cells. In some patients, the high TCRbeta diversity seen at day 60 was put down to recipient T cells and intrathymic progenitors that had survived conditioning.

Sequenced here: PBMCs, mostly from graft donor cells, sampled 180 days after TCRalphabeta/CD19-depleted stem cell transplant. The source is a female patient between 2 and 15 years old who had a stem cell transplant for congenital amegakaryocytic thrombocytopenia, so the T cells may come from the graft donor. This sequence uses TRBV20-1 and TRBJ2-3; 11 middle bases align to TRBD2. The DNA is TGCAGTGCTAGAGATCGACTAGCGGGGCGCACAGATACGCAGTATTTT. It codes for CSARDRLAGRTDTQYF.